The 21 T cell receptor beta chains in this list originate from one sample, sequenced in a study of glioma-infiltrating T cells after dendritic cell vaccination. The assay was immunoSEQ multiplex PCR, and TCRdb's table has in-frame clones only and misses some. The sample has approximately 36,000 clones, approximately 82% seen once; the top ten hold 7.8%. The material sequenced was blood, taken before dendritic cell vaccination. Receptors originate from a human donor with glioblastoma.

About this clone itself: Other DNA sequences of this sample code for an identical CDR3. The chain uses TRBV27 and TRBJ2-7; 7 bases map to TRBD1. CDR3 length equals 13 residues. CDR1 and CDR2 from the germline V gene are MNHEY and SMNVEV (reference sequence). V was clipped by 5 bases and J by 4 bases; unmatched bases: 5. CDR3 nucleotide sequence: TGTGCCAGCAGTACAACAGGGGAGTACGAGCAGTACTTC. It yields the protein CASSTTGEYEQYF.

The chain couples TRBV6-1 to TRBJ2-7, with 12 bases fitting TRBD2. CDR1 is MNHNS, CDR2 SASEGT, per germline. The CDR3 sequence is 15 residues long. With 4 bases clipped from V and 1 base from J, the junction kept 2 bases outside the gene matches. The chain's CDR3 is CASSAGLAGSYEQYF. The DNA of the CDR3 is TGTGCCAGCAGTGCAGGACTAGCGGGGTCCTACGAGCAGTACTTC.

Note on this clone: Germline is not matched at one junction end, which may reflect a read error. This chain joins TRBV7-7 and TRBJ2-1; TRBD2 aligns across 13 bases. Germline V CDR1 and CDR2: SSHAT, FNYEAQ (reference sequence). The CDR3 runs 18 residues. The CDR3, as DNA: TGTGCTAGCAGCCCCTTATTGACTAGCGGGGGGATCTACAATGAGCAGTTCTTC. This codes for CASSPLLTSGGIYNEQFF. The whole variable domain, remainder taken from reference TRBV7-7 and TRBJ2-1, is GAGVSQSPRYKVTKRGQDVTLRCDPISSHATLYWYQQALGQGPEFLTYFNYEAQPDKSGLPSDRFSAERPEGSISTLTIQRTEQRDSAMYRCASSPLLTSGGIYNEQFFGPGTRLTVL.

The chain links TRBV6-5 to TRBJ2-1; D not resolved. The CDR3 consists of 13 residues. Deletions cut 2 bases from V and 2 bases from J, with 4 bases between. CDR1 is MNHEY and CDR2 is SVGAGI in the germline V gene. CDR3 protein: CASSYTAYNEQFF. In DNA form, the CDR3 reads TGTGCCAGCAGTTACACAGCCTACAATGAGCAGTTCTTC.

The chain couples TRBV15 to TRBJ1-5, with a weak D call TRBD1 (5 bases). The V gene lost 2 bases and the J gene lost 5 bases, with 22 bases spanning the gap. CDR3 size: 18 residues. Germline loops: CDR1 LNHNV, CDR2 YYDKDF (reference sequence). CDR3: CATSRPLGGQGGYQPQHF. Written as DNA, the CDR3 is TGTGCCACCAGCAGACCGCTCGGAGGCCAGGGAGGCTATCAGCCCCAGCATTTT.

CDR3 amino acids: CASIVIGQSAFF. CDR3 coding DNA: TGTGCCAGCATCGTGATTGGACAATCAGCTTTCTTT. The chain joins TRBV28 to TRBJ1-1; weak D call: TRBD1 (5 bases). The CDR3 extends over 12 amino acids. Germline V gene data show CDR1 as MDHEN and CDR2 as SYDVKM. The V end was cut by 7 bases, the J end by 10 bases, with 16 bases between.

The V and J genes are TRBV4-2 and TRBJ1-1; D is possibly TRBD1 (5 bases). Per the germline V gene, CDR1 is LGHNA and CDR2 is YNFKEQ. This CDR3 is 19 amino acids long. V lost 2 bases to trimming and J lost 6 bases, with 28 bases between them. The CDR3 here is CASSQRYTPVRQSGAEAFF. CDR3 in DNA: TGTGCCAGCAGCCAAAGATACACCCCCGTGAGACAGTCGGGCGCTGAAGCTTTCTTT.

The CDR3 loop reads CATSREDEGDQPQHF. CDR3 sequence (DNA): TGTGCCACCAGCAGAGAGGACGAGGGTGACCAGCCCCAGCATTTT. This chain connects TRBV15 to TRBJ1-5, with no clear D. Trimming cost V 0 bases and J 7 bases, with 13 bases left between them. Looked up from germline, CDR1 is LNHNV and CDR2 is YYDKDF (reference sequence). This CDR3 region has 15 residues.

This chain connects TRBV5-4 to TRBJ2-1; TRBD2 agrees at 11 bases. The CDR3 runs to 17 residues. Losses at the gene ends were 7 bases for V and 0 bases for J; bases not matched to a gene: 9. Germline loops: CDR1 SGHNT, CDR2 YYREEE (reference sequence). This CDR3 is CASGTSGGRHSYNEQFF. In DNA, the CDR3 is TGTGCCAGCGGAACTAGCGGGGGACGTCACTCCTACAATGAGCAGTTCTTC. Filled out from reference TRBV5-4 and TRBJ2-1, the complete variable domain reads ETGVTQSPTHLIKTRGQQVTLRCSSQSGHNTVSWYQQALGQGPQFIFQYYREEENGRGNFPPRFSGLQFPNYSSELNVNALELDDSALYLCASGTSGGRHSYNEQFFGPGTRLTVL.

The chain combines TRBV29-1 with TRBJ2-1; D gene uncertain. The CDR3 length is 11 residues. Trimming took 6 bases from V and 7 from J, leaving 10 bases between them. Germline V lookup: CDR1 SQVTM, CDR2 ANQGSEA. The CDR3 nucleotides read TGCAGCGTGCGGAATTTGAATGAGCAGTTCTTC. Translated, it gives CSVRNLNEQFF.

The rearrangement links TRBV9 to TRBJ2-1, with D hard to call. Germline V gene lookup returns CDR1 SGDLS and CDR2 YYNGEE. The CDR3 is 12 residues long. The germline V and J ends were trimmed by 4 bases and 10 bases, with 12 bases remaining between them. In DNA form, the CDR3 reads TGTGCCAGCAGCTCCTATGAGACAGAGCAGTTCTTC. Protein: CASSSYETEQFF.

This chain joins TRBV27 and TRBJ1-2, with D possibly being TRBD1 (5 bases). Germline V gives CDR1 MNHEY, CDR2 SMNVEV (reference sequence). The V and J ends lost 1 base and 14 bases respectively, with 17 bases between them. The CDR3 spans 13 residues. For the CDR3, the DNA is TGTGCCAGCAGTTTATTGTTGGCGGACAAACAGACCTTC. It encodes CASSLLLADKQTF.

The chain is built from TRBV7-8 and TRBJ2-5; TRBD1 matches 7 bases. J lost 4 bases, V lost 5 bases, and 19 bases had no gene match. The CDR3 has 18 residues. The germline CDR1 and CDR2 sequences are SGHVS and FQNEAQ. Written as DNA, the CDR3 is TGTGCCAGCAGCCGACAGTGGGGCCTAGGGGGCTTGAGAGAGACCCAGTACTTC. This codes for CASSRQWGLGGLRETQYF. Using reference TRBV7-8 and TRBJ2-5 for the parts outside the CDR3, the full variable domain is GAGVSQSPRYKVAKRGQDVALRCDPISGHVSLFWYQQALGQGPEFLTYFQNEAQLDKSGLPSDRFFAERPEGSVSTLKIQRTQQEDSAVYLCASSRQWGLGGLRETQYFGPGTRLLVL.

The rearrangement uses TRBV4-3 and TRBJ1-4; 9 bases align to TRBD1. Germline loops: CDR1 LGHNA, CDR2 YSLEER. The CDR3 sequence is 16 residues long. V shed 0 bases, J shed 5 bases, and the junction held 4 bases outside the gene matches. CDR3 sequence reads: CASSQETGQGNEKLFF. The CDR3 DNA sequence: TGCGCCAGCAGCCAAGAAACGGGACAGGGAAATGAAAAACTGTTTTTT.

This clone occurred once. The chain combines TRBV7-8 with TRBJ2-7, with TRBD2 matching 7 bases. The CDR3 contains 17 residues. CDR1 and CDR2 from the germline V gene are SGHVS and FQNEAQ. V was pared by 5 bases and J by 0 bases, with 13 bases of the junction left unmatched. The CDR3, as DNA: TGTGCCAGCAGCCACCGTGGGGGGGGACGTAGCTCCTACGAGCAGTACTTC. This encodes CASSHRGGGRSSYEQYF.

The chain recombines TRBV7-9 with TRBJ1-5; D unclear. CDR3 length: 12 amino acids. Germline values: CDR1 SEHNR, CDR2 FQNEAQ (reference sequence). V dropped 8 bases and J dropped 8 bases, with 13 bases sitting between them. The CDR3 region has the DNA TGTGCCAGCCGGTCCCTCGGGGAGCCCCAGCATTTT. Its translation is CASRSLGEPQHF.

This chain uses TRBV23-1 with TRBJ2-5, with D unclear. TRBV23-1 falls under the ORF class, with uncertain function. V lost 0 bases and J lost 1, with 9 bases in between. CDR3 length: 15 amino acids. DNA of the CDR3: TGCGCCAGCAGTCAATCTCGGCGGATCCAAGAGACCCAGTACTTC. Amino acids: CASSQSRRIQETQYF.

Here the CDR3 reads CASSAGWRDEQYF. CDR3 DNA sequence: TGTGCCAGCAGTGCGGGTTGGCGGGACGAGCAGTACTTC. This rearrangement joins TRBV2 to TRBJ2-7, with D perhaps matching TRBD2 (5 bases). Germline V CDR1 and CDR2: SNHLY, FYNNEI. The CDR3 spans 13 residues. Trimming pared 4 bases from V and 5 bases from J, leaving 12 bases between.

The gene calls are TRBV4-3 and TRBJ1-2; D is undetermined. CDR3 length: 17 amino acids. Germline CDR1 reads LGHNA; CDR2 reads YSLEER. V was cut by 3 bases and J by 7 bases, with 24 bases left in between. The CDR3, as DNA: TGCGCCAGCAGCCATCAAGGTCCGAAAGGGAGAATGGGTGGCTACACCTTC. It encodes CASSHQGPKGRMGGYTF.

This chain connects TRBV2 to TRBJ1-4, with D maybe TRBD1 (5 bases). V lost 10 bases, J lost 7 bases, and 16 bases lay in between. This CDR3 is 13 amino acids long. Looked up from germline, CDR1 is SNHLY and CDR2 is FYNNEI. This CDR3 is CAMKTAESEKLFF. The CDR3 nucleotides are TGTGCCATGAAGACAGCTGAGAGTGAAAAACTGTTTTTT.

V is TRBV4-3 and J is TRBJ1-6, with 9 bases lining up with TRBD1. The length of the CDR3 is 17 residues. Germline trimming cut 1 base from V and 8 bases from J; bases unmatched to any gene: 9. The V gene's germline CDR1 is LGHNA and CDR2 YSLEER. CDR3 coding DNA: TGCGCCAGCAGCCAAGCTCCGGTGGGACAGGGCCATTCACCCCTCCACTTT. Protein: CASSQAPVGQGHSPLHF.